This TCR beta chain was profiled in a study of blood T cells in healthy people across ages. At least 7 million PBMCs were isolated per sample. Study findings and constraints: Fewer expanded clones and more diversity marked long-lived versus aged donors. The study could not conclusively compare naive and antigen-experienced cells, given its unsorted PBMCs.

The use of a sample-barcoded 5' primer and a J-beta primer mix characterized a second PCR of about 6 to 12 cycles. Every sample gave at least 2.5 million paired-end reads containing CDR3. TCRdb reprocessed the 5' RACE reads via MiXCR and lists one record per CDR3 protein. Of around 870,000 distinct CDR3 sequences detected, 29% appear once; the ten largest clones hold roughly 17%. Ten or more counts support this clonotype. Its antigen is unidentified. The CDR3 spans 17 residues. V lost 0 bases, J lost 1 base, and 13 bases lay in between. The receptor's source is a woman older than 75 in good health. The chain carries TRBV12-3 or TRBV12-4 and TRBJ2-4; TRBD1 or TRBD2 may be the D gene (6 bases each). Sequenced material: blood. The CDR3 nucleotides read TGTGCCAGCAGTTTAGCTGGGGGGCGGTGGGCCAAAAACATTCAGTACTTC. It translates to CASSLAGGRWAKNIQYF.